This T cell receptor (beta chain) emerged from a study of T cell changes during pregnancy in multiple sclerosis. Sequencing was performed with immunoSEQ multiplex PCR; in TCRdb, only in-frame clones are kept and a portion is missing. In the table there are tens of thousands of clones, over 90% of which are singletons. V gave up 9 bases and J gave up 0 bases, with 15 bases separating them. Per germline, CDR1 MNHNS and CDR2 SASEGT. This CDR3 region has 15 residues. This clone was seen only once. The rearrangement joins TRBV6-1 to TRBJ2-4; possible D gene TRBD1, 5 bases. The TCR sequence derives from a female donor with multiple sclerosis, enrolled in a pregnancy study. Specimen: CD4+ T cells from peripheral blood mononuclear cells, collected in the second trimester of pregnancy. CDR3 sequence reads: CASKTPGLAKNIQYF. The CDR3, as DNA: TGTGCCAGTAAGACTCCAGGGCTAGCCAAAAACATTCAGTACTTC.